A single sample gave rise to the 23 T cell receptor beta chains below, sequenced in a study of vaccination and CD4 T cells after COVID-19. An Oncomine TCR Beta short-read assay was used to sequence the DNA from cultured CD4+ T cells. Each CDR3 protein is one row after TCRdb ran MiXCR on the PCR reads. The data show under 7,500 distinct CDR3 sequences, less than 85% seen once. For these receptors, no antigen is known. Treatment specified: roughly 10-day PBMC culture with coronavirus spike peptide pools or control peptides (ViraFEST assay). The sequencing sample was made of CD4+ T cells from blood, cultured in vitro. Every receptor here comes from a human donor who had recovered from COVID-19.

This clonotype turned up a few times. This chain connects TRBV7-2 to TRBJ2-5, with 8 nucleotides matching TRBD1. The CDR3 totals 13 residues. CDR1 is SGHTA and CDR2 is FQGNSA in the germline V gene. J lost 5 bases, V lost 5 bases, and 4 bases had no gene match. CDR3 sequence (DNA): TGTGCCAGCAGCCCGGGACAGGAGGAGACCCAGTACTTC. This translates into CASSPGQEETQYF.

V is TRBV7-2 and J is TRBJ2-7, with D possibly being TRBD2 (6 bases). Trimming cost V 6 bases and J 3 bases, with 21 bases left between them. The CDR3 consists of 16 residues. The V gene's germline CDR1 is SGHTA and CDR2 FQGNSA. The CDR3 DNA sequence: TGTGCCAGCAGTCAACTACCCGGGAGTCCGGGCTACGAGCAGTACTTC. This encodes CASSQLPGSPGYEQYF.

J is TRBJ1-5 and V is TRBV24-1; D gene unclear. The V end was cut by 9 bases, the J end by 0 bases, with 11 bases between. Germline CDR1 and CDR2: KGHDR and SFDVKD. The CDR3 totals 14 residues. The CDR3 nucleotides read TGTGCCACCGAAGGCGGATATAGCAATCAGCCCCAGCATTTT. Protein sequence: CATEGGYSNQPQHF.

The chain combines TRBV6-1 with TRBJ1-1; D is ambiguous. V gave up 9 bases and J gave up 8 bases, with 13 bases separating them. The CDR3 has 11 amino acids. Germline V CDR1 and CDR2: MNHNS, SASEGT. The CDR3 DNA sequence: TGTGCCAGATGCGGGTATCCGGAAGCTTTCTTT. Amino acids: CARCGYPEAFF.

CDR3 DNA sequence: TGTGCCAGCAGCTCCCTCGGGACAATGGGCACTGAAGCTTTCTTT. Translation: CASSSLGTMGTEAFF. The V gene is TRBV6-2 or TRBV6-3, the J gene TRBJ1-1, with TRBD1 as a possible D gene (6 bases). The CDR3 length is 15 residues. Germline-derived CDR1 and CDR2 are MNHEY and SVGEGT. V lost 6 bases, J lost 4 bases, and 18 bases lay in between.

The chain employs TRBV20-1 and TRBJ1-2, with D tentatively TRBD1 (5 bases). Germline V gene sequence: CDR1 DFQATT, CDR2 SNEGSKA (reference sequence). This CDR3 is built from 12 residues. Here the CDR3 reads CTPDILGYGYTF. The CDR3 DNA follows: TGCACGCCGGACATCCTGGGGTATGGCTACACCTTC.

The chain carries TRBV7-8 and TRBJ2-3, with D hard to call. The germline V gene has CDR1 SGHVS and CDR2 FQNEAQ. The CDR3 runs to 14 residues. Trimming took off 4 bases at V and 1 base at J, with 9 bases between the two ends. The chain's CDR3 is CASSSGPRTDTQYF. For the CDR3, the DNA is TGTGCCAGCAGCTCTGGACCTCGCACAGATACGCAGTATTTT. The complete variable domain, with remaining parts taken from reference TRBV7-8 and TRBJ2-3, reads GAGVSQSPRYKVAKRGQDVALRCDPISGHVSLFWYQQALGQGPEFLTYFQNEAQLDKSGLPSDRFFAERPEGSVSTLKIQRTQQEDSAVYLCASSSGPRTDTQYFGPGTRLTVL.

The J gene is TRBJ2-1, the V gene TRBV11-2; 9 positions match TRBD2. Germline lookup yields CDR1 SGHAT and CDR2 FQNNGV. V shed 10 bases and J 7 bases; nucleotides not matched to a gene: 5. The CDR3 has 12 residues. CDR3 DNA: TGTGCCATCCGTAGCGGGAGTAATGAGCAGTTCTTC. Encoded protein: CAIRSGSNEQFF.

The V call is TRBV20-1, the J call TRBJ2-7; a possible D gene is TRBD1 (6 bases). The germline CDR1 and CDR2 sequences are DFQATT and SNEGSKA (reference sequence). The CDR3 spans 16 residues. The V end lost 4 bases, the J end lost 0 bases, and 19 bases lay between the germline ends. The CDR3 region has the DNA TGCAGTGCTAAAGGGTTGGGGGCCCCGAGCTCCTACGAGCAGTACTTC. Protein: CSAKGLGAPSSYEQYF.

This chain connects TRBV21-1 to TRBJ2-1; the table assigns TRBD2, which was not confirmed against the DNA. TRBV21-1 is noted as a pseudogene. The CDR3 is 15 residues long. CDR3 in DNA: TGTGCCAGCAGCAATTGTGGAGCGGGAGAGAATGAGCAGTTCTTC. This translates into CASSNCGAGENEQFF.

The chain carries TRBV7-9 and TRBJ1-4, with D perhaps TRBD1 (5 bases). Trimming took 1 base from V and 8 from J, leaving 14 bases between them. This CDR3 region has 15 residues. CDR1 SEHNR and CDR2 FQNEAQ come from the germline V gene (reference sequence). CDR3 nucleotide sequence: TGTGCCAGCAGCTTAGGGCGGGGGGGAGCGGAAAAACTGTTTTTT. It is translated as CASSLGRGGAEKLFF.

V usage is TRBV19 and J usage is TRBJ2-7; possibly TRBD1 for D (6 bases). The CDR3 totals 14 residues. Germline-derived CDR1 and CDR2 are LNHDA and SQIVND (reference sequence). V was shortened by 2 bases and J by 4 bases, with 12 bases between the two germline ends. The CDR3 nucleotides are TGTGCCAGTAGTATAACAGGGAAAGGATACGAGCAGTACTTC. Translating it yields CASSITGKGYEQYF.

The V gene is TRBV6-2 or TRBV6-3, the J gene TRBJ2-5; possibly TRBD1 or TRBD2 for D (5 bases each). V lost 6 bases, J lost 5 bases, and 22 bases lay in between. In germline, CDR1 is MNHEY, CDR2 SVGEGT. This CDR3 has 16 residues. CDR3 nucleotide sequence: TGTGCCAGCAGGAAGGCCCTGGCAGTGGGGGTGGAGACCCAGTACTTC. This gives the protein CASRKALAVGVETQYF.

The V gene is TRBV20-1, the J gene TRBJ1-2; weak D call: TRBD1 (5 bases). V lost 4 bases to trimming and J lost 1 base, with 16 bases between them. The length of the CDR3 is 15 residues. Germline V lookup: CDR1 DFQATT, CDR2 SNEGSKA (reference sequence). The CDR3: CSAIMTTGDNYGYTF. CDR3 DNA sequence: TGCAGTGCTATCATGACAACAGGAGATAACTATGGCTACACCTTC.

V is TRBV7-9 and J is TRBJ1-1, with a possible D match to TRBD1 (6 bases). V was trimmed by 4 bases and J by 3 bases, leaving 21 bases between them. This CDR3 is built from 17 residues. Germline V gene data show CDR1 as SEHNR and CDR2 as FQNEAQ (reference sequence). As DNA, the CDR3 is TGTGCCAGCAGCTCCCCTTTTGTTCGCAGGGGCGACACTGAAGCTTTCTTT. Its translation: CASSSPFVRRGDTEAFF. The variable domain in full, completed from reference TRBV7-9 and TRBJ1-1, reads DTGVSQNPRHKITKRGQNVTFRCDPISEHNRLYWYRQTLGQGPEFLTYFQNEAQLEKSRLLSDRFSAERPKGSFSTLEIQRTEQGDSAMYLCASSSPFVRRGDTEAFFGQGTRLTVV.

The rearrangement links TRBV27 to TRBJ1-1, with 7 bases fitting TRBD1. CDR1 is MNHEY and CDR2 is SMNVEV in the germline V gene (reference sequence). The CDR3 has 13 amino acids. The trim removed 2 bases at V and 6 bases at J, leaving 3 bases unmatched. CDR3 coding DNA: TGTGCCAGCAGTTTACCCACAGGGGCTGAAGCTTTCTTT. Its translation is CASSLPTGAEAFF.

The chain couples TRBV20-1 to TRBJ2-7, with 10 bases matching TRBD2. Germline CDR1 is DFQATT and CDR2 is SNEGSKA (reference sequence). CDR3 length: 16 amino acids. V was clipped by 3 bases and J by 2 bases; unmatched bases: 10. The CDR3 DNA follows: TGCAGTGCTAGCGGTGCCACTAGCGGGATCGCCTACGAGCAGTACTTC. Amino acids: CSASGATSGIAYEQYF.

V is TRBV27 and J is TRBJ1-5; no firm D call. Germline assignment: CDR1 MNHEY and CDR2 SMNVEV (reference sequence). Trimming stripped 6 bases from V and 2 bases from J, with 8 bases between. The CDR3 sequence is 13 residues long. CDR3 nucleotide sequence: TGTGCCAGCAGACCCGGGGGCAATCAGCCCCAGCATTTT. Its protein is CASRPGGNQPQHF.

The V gene is TRBV20-1, the J gene TRBJ1-5; a weak D match, TRBD1 (5 bases). Trimming removed 3 bases at V and 7 bases at J, with 16 bases between. The CDR3 covers 14 residues. The germline V gene has CDR1 DFQATT and CDR2 SNEGSKA (reference sequence). Here the CDR3 DNA reads TGCAGTGCTAGTACTTTGGCCCCAGGGCAGCCCCAGCATTTT. The encoded protein is CSASTLAPGQPQHF.

The rearrangement joins TRBV27 to TRBJ1-1, with D maybe TRBD1 (5 bases). CDR1 and CDR2 from the germline V gene are MNHEY and SMNVEV (reference sequence). Trimming took 4 bases from V and 11 from J, leaving 11 bases between them. The length of the CDR3 is 11 residues. The CDR3 DNA sequence: TGTGCCAGCAGTTGGGGGAGCGAGGCTTTCTTT. Its translation: CASSWGSEAFF.

The gene calls are TRBV20-1 and TRBJ2-5; no clear D. The CDR3 is 10 residues long. The V and J ends lost 6 bases and 0 bases respectively, with 2 bases between them. Per germline, CDR1 DFQATT and CDR2 SNEGSKA (reference sequence). CDR3 nucleotide sequence: TGCAGTGCGTACCAAGAGACCCAGTACTTC. Translated, it gives CSAYQETQYF.

This rearrangement joins TRBV7-2 to TRBJ1-5; D perhaps matches TRBD1 (5 bases). Germline CDR1 SGHTA, CDR2 FQGNSA. This CDR3 comprises 16 residues. V dropped 5 bases and J dropped 0 bases, with 14 bases sitting between them. The CDR3: CASSQTTDSSNQPQHF. DNA for the CDR3: TGTGCCAGCAGCCAGACGACAGACTCTAGCAATCAGCCCCAGCATTTT.

This chain connects TRBV6-1 to TRBJ1-5; D is unclear. Germline-derived CDR1 and CDR2 are MNHNS and SASEGT. The length of the CDR3 is 15 residues. Trimming pared 0 bases from V and 3 bases from J, leaving 9 bases between. The CDR3 sequence is CASSEAHGNNQPQHF. DNA for the CDR3: TGTGCCAGCAGTGAAGCTCACGGTAACAATCAGCCCCAGCATTTT.